Listed below are T cell receptor beta chains from one sample, sequenced in a study of shared clonotypes between healthy human individuals. The table came from immunoSEQ multiplex PCR; TCRdb's copy has only in-frame clones and leaves some out. The table records about 2 million clones, about 95% of them present only once. Material: naive CD8+ T cells sorted from blood. These receptors came from a man younger than 35 in good health. CDR3s include the opening cysteine and the closing phenylalanine or tryptophan. D genes are given only for firm matches. Clone size is stated in some rows and not others, as once, few, many or a class when expanded.

v_gene: TRBV4-1
abundance: NA
j_gene: TRBJ1-1
d_gene: NA
CDR3nt: TGCGCCAGCAGCCAAGGTTCAAGTACTGAAGCTTTCTTT
CDR3aa: CASSQGSSTEAFF

v_gene: TRBV14
abundance: NA
j_gene: TRBJ2-7
d_gene: TRBD2
CDR3nt: TGTGCCAGCAGCCAAGATAAGGCGGGGGGAAGCTCCGAGCAGTACTTC
CDR3aa: CASSQDKAGGSSEQYF

v_gene: TRBV5-4
abundance: NA
j_gene: TRBJ1-2
d_gene: TRBD1
CDR3nt: TGTGCCAGCAGCACCATCGGGGACAGGGGCGTCTACACCTTC
CDR3aa: CASSTIGDRGVYTF

v_gene: TRBV27
abundance: NA
j_gene: TRBJ2-7
d_gene: NA
CDR3nt: TGTGCCAGCAGTACGCCCGCTGGCAGGGGCGCTACCCCCTCCTACGAGCAGTACTTC
CDR3aa: CASSTPAGRGATPSYEQYF

v_gene: TRBV5-6
abundance: NA
j_gene: TRBJ1-5
d_gene: TRBD1
CDR3nt: TGTGCCAGCAGCTTGGCCGGGACAGGTCCCTCCCCCCAGCATTTT
CDR3aa: CASSLAGTGPSPQHF

v_gene: TRBV6-6
abundance: NA
j_gene: TRBJ1-1
d_gene: NA
CDR3nt: TGTGCCAGCAGTTACGTCGACGAACCAGAAGCTTTCTTT
CDR3aa: CASSYVDEPEAFF

v_gene: TRBV4-1
abundance: few
j_gene: TRBJ1-1
d_gene: NA
CDR3nt: TGCGCCAGCAGCCGGGTAGGGCCCGATGATGGGGCTTTCTTT
CDR3aa: CASSRVGPDDGAFF

v_gene: TRBV9
abundance: many
j_gene: TRBJ2-7
d_gene: TRBD2
CDR3nt: TGTGCCAGCAGCGTAGCGGGAGGGAACTACGAGCAGTACTTC
CDR3aa: CASSVAGGNYEQYF

v_gene: TRBV12-5
abundance: NA
j_gene: TRBJ1-2
d_gene: NA
CDR3nt: TGTGCTAGTGGTCCCTCCGGCCCCAACTATGGCTACACCTTC
CDR3aa: CASGPSGPNYGYTF

v_gene: TRBV4-3
abundance: NA
j_gene: TRBJ2-1
d_gene: TRBD2
CDR3nt: TGCGCCAGCAGCCAAGATCCGGCTAGCGGGAGCTCCTACAATGAGCAGTTCTTC
CDR3aa: CASSQDPASGSSYNEQFF

v_gene: TRBV28
abundance: NA
j_gene: TRBJ2-1
d_gene: NA
CDR3nt: TGTGCCAGCAGCAAAGGACAGAACATCCCCTACAATGAGCAGTTCTTC
CDR3aa: CASSKGQNIPYNEQFF

v_gene: TRBV5-5
abundance: NA
j_gene: TRBJ2-7
d_gene: TRBD2
CDR3nt: TGTGCCAGCAGCTCCGGACTAGCGGGAGGGCCGGACGAGCAGTACTTC
CDR3aa: CASSSGLAGGPDEQYF

v_gene: TRBV4-1
abundance: NA
j_gene: TRBJ2-7
d_gene: TRBD1
CDR3nt: TGCGCCAGCACCTTTGGGACAGACTCTCCCTACGAGCAGTACTTC
CDR3aa: CASTFGTDSPYEQYF

v_gene: TRBV7-2
abundance: NA
j_gene: TRBJ2-7
d_gene: NA
CDR3nt: TGTGCCAGCAGCCCCAACTCCTACGAGCAGTACTTC
CDR3aa: CASSPNSYEQYF

v_gene: TRBV7-9
abundance: NA
j_gene: TRBJ1-3
d_gene: NA
CDR3nt: TGTGCCAGCAGCTTAAGGGGCTCGACGGCCTCTGGAAACACCATATATTTT
CDR3aa: CASSLRGSTASGNTIYF

v_gene: TRBV11-2
abundance: once
j_gene: TRBJ1-2
d_gene: NA
CDR3nt: TGTGCCAGCAGCTTAGTAGGAGGGGGTTACTATGGCTACACCTTC
CDR3aa: CASSLVGGGYYGYTF

v_gene: TRBV7-9
abundance: NA
j_gene: TRBJ1-4
d_gene: TRBD1
CDR3nt: TGTGCCAGCAGCTCCTACGGGACAGCTAATGAAAAACTGTTTTTT
CDR3aa: CASSSYGTANEKLFF

v_gene: TRBV6-5
abundance: once
j_gene: TRBJ1-2
d_gene: TRBD1
CDR3nt: TGTGCCAGCAGTTGGGGGGACAGGGTGGATGGCTACACCTTC
CDR3aa: CASSWGDRVDGYTF

v_gene: TRBV6-1
abundance: NA
j_gene: TRBJ1-4
d_gene: NA
CDR3nt: TGTGCCAGTGAAGCAGGGGATTATAATGAAAAACTGTTTTTT
CDR3aa: CASEAGDYNEKLFF

v_gene: TRBV28
abundance: once
j_gene: TRBJ1-1
d_gene: NA
CDR3nt: TGTGCCAGCAGTTTTAGAGGGATCCAGAACACTGAAGCTTTCTTT
CDR3aa: CASSFRGIQNTEAFF

v_gene: TRBV5-1
abundance: once
j_gene: TRBJ2-5
d_gene: NA
CDR3nt: TGCGCCAGCAGCTTAGAGGGGGAGGAGACCCAGTACTTC
CDR3aa: CASSLEGEETQYF

v_gene: TRBV4-3
abundance: NA
j_gene: TRBJ2-2
d_gene: TRBD1
CDR3nt: TGCGCCAGCAGCCGGGACAGGGGGCCGGGTACCGGGGAGCTGTTTTTT
CDR3aa: CASSRDRGPGTGELFF

v_gene: TRBV6-5
abundance: NA
j_gene: TRBJ2-7
d_gene: NA
CDR3nt: TGTGCCAGCGGGACCTACGAGCAGTACTTC
CDR3aa: CASGTYEQYF

v_gene: TRBV6-5
abundance: NA
j_gene: TRBJ2-7
d_gene: NA
CDR3nt: TGTGCCAGCAGTTACTCGTCCGGGGGCTCCTACGAGCAGTACTTC
CDR3aa: CASSYSSGGSYEQYF

v_gene: TRBV5-6
abundance: NA
j_gene: TRBJ2-7
d_gene: NA
CDR3nt: TGTGCCAGCAGCTTGGCCCAACACGGGGAAGAGCAGTACTTC
CDR3aa: CASSLAQHGEEQYF

v_gene: TRBV6-1
abundance: NA
j_gene: TRBJ2-7
d_gene: TRBD2
CDR3nt: TGTGCCAGCAGTGAAGGCCTAGCGGGGGCATACGAGCAGTACTTC
CDR3aa: CASSEGLAGAYEQYF

v_gene: TRBV5-5
abundance: NA
j_gene: TRBJ1-1
d_gene: NA
CDR3nt: TGTGCCAGCAGCTTGGAATTGAACACTGAAGCTTTCTTT
CDR3aa: CASSLELNTEAFF

v_gene: TRBV11-2
abundance: once
j_gene: TRBJ1-2
d_gene: NA
CDR3nt: TGTGCCAGCAGCTCTCCCCTAAGAGTGACGGAATTCTATGGCTACACCTTC
CDR3aa: CASSSPLRVTEFYGYTF